The TCR beta chain described here comes from a study of human T cells and chemical hapten exposure. The V gene's germline CDR1 is LGHDT and CDR2 YNNKEL (reference sequence). There are 14 residues in the CDR3. Unmatched junction bases numbered 4, after V lost 1 base and J lost 12 bases. This clonotype was found a few times. Stated time point: patch test 1, 2 weeks after DPC sensitization. Treatment indicated: therapeutic diphenylcyclopropenone sensitization with weekly scalp DPC. Sample donors consisted of patients with alopecia, aged 18 to 70 years, who were suitable for DPC. MiXCR, run by TCRdb on the RACE reads, gives a single entry per CDR3 protein. The profile shows around 190,000 distinct CDR3 sequences, about a fifth of them singletons.

Sequenced material: whole blood, taken in connection with sensitization to the hapten diphenylcyclopropenone (DPC). The chain links TRBV3-1 to TRBJ2-1; 12 nucleotides align to TRBD2. The receptor's source is a woman aged 45 to 65 with alopecia areata. Some clones in this sample may be carry-over from other donors' samples. CDR3 sequence (DNA): TGTGCCAGCAGCCAAGGAGCTAGCGGGAGGGCGCAGTTCTTC. It encodes CASSQGASGRAQFF.